This T cell receptor (beta chain) was observed in a study of shared clonotypes between healthy human individuals. Study as a whole: Each donor had three CD4 naive, three CD4 memory, two CD8 naive and one CD8 memory plate.

The assay was immunoSEQ multiplex PCR, and TCRdb's table has in-frame clones only and misses some. The data show approximately 530,000 clones, approximately 94% seen once. CDR3 length: 15 residues. Germline V CDR1 and CDR2: SGHRS, YFSETQ. The V end was cut by 0 bases, the J end by 2 bases, with 11 bases between. The sequence derives from a woman in her twenties or thirties in good health. Material: naive CD4+ T cells sorted from blood. Subset given: CD45RA+ positively selected. This rearrangement joins TRBV5-1 to TRBJ2-5; tentative D call: TRBD2 (5 bases). The CDR3 DNA sequence: TGCGCCAGCAGCTTGGCCACGAGGAGGCAAGAGACCCAGTACTTC. This translates into CASSLATRRQETQYF.